The clone carrying this T cell receptor beta chain was recorded at least ten times. The antigen remains unidentified. Looked up from germline, CDR1 is ENHRY and CDR2 is SYGVKD. With 3 bases removed from V and 6 bases from J, the gap between germline ends came to 15 bases. This CDR3 is 14 amino acids long. For TCR, cDNA came from 5'RACE template switching, which added a universal primer site and UMIs. A single record per CDR3 protein comes from TCRdb applying MiXCR to the 5' RACE reads. The data show under 150,000 distinct CDR3 sequences, 7.7% seen once. The data were obtained in a study of T cells after yellow fever vaccination. Whole-study context: With SMART-Seq v4 Ultra Low Input, the fractions containing low cell numbers were prepared. Study outcomes and limitations: Once the booster was given, most primary-vaccination clones reappeared, at about 97% for CD4 and roughly 90% for CD8.

The material was CD4+ T cells sorted from PBMCs, obtained 5 days after the yellow fever booster vaccination. This sequence was found in a man aged 25-45 years who received the YFV17D yellow fever vaccine. The chain uses TRBV10-3 and TRBJ2-7; D tentatively reads TRBD1 or TRBD2 (5 bases each). CDR3 residues: CAISDARRGPEQYF. CDR3 in DNA: TGTGCCATCAGTGACGCGAGACGGGGACCCGAGCAGTACTTC.